This is a list of T cell receptor beta chains from one sample in a study of T cells in Graves' hyperthyroidism and ophthalmopathy. TCRdb fed the multiplex PCR reads into MiXCR, producing one record per CDR3 protein. This sample has hundreds of thousands of distinct CDR3 sequences; 14% to 15% occur once, and the top ten carry roughly 13%. The sample consisted of blood. The receptor source for this set is a man between 18 and 35 years old with Graves' ophthalmopathy. CDR3s include the opening cysteine and the closing phenylalanine or tryptophan. D genes are given only for firm matches. Expanded clones are given a class, and other clones once, few, many or no size at all.

v_call	j_call	clone_size	d_call	cdr3_aa	cdr3_nt
TRBV10-3	TRBJ2-1	many	.	CAISESMAGPYNEQFF	TGTGCCATCAGTGAGTCGATGGCGGGGCCCTACAATGAGCAGTTCTTC
TRBV11-2	TRBJ2-5	many	TRBD1	CASSLGRGLETQYF	TGTGCCAGCAGCTTGGGCAGGGGGTTAGAGACCCAGTACTTC
TRBV5-1	TRBJ1-5	many	.	CASSLTPGDDPQHF	TGCGCCAGCAGCTTGACGCCGGGAGATGACCCCCAGCATTTT
TRBV7-6	TRBJ2-7	many	.	CASSLVVLGEQYF	TGTGCCAGCAGCTTAGTAGTGCTTGGCGAGCAGTACTTC
TRBV12-5	TRBJ2-1	.	.	CASGLSDRHNEQFF	TGTGCTAGTGGTTTGTCAGACAGACACAATGAGCAGTTCTTC
TRBV6-1	TRBJ2-3	.	.	CASSGHSRGIDTQYF	TGTGCCAGCAGTGGCCACTCCAGGGGAATAGATACGCAGTATTTT
TRBV4-1	TRBJ1-4	many	.	CASSQEGQVQKLFF	TGCGCCAGCAGCCAAGAAGGGCAGGTCCAAAAACTGTTTTTT
TRBV24-1	TRBJ2-2	many	.	CATSDRDNTQNTGELFF	TGTGCCACCAGTGACAGGGACAACACTCAGAACACCGGGGAGCTGTTTTTT
TRBV19	TRBJ2-5	few	.	CASSRDRAGKETQYF	TGTGCCAGTAGTCGAGACAGGGCGGGGAAAGAGACCCAGTACTTC
TRBV29-1	TRBJ1-1	few	TRBD1	CSVHRGNTEAFF	TGCAGCGTTCACAGGGGGAACACTGAAGCTTTCTTT
TRBV11-2	TRBJ1-6	few	.	CASSLDAGISYSPLHF	TGTGCCAGCAGCTTAGACGCGGGGATTTCCTATTCACCCCTCCACTTT
TRBV20-1	TRBJ1-5	many	.	CSARDRLVASNQPQHF	TGCAGTGCTAGAGATAGGCTTGTGGCAAGCAATCAGCCCCAGCATTTT
TRBV7-2	TRBJ2-1	many	TRBD2	CASSGRGGTYNEQFF	TGTGCCAGCAGCGGTCGCGGGGGGACCTACAATGAGCAGTTCTTC
TRBV7-2	TRBJ1-1	many	.	CASSLGVGHTEAFF	TGTGCCAGCAGCTTAGGGGTAGGCCACACTGAAGCTTTCTTT
TRBV30	TRBJ2-7	many	.	CAWSKGAGRTYEQYF	TGTGCCTGGAGTAAAGGGGCGGGGCGAACCTACGAGCAGTACTTC
TRBV7-2	TRBJ2-1	.	TRBD1	CASSLNLGQGDNEQFF	TGTGCCAGCAGCTTAAATCTGGGACAGGGGGACAATGAGCAGTTCTTC
TRBV5-1	TRBJ2-7	many	.	CASSLVLGSNEQYF	TGCGCCAGCAGCTTGGTGCTGGGCTCGAACGAGCAGTACTTC
TRBV12-3/TRBV12-4	TRBJ2-2	.	TRBD2	CASSDRPRGGWGTGELFF	TGTGCCAGCAGTGATAGACCACGGGGGGGGTGGGGCACCGGGGAGCTGTTTTTT
TRBV2	TRBJ2-7	many	.	CASSDDDLSYDEQYF	TGTGCCAGCAGTGATGACGATCTCTCCTACGACGAGCAGTACTTC
TRBV7-8	TRBJ2-3	many	TRBD2	CASSGASSGNPDTQYF	TGTGCCAGCAGCGGTGCGTCTAGCGGAAATCCAGATACGCAGTATTTT
TRBV5-1	TRBJ1-2	.	TRBD1	CASSLADRGHGYTF	TGCGCCAGCAGCTTGGCCGACAGGGGCCATGGCTACACCTTC
TRBV2	TRBJ2-3	many	.	CASSESTRGTDTQYF	TGTGCCAGCAGTGAGAGTACCAGGGGCACAGATACGCAGTATTTT
TRBV7-2	TRBJ2-3	many	.	CASRKNGGVYTQYF	TGTGCCAGCAGAAAGAACGGAGGGGTCTATACGCAGTATTTT